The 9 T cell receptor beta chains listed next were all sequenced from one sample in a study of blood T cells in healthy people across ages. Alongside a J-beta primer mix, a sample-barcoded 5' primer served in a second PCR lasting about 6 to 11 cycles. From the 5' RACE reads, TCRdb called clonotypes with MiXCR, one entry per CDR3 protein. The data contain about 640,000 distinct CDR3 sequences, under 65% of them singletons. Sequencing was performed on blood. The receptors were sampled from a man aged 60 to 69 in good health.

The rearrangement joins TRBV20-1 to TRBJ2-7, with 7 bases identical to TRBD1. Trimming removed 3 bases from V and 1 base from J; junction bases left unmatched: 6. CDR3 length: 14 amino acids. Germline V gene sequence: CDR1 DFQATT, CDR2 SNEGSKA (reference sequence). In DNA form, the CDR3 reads TGCAGTGCTAGGGCAATGACAGGGTCCTACGAGCAGTACGTC. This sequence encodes CSARAMTGSYEQYV.

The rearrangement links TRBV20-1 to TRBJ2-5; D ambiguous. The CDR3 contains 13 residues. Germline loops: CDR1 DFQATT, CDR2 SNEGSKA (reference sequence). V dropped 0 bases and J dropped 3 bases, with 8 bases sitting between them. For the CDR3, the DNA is TGCAGTGCTAGAGAACTCGGCAAAGAGACCCAGTACTTC. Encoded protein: CSARELGKETQYF.

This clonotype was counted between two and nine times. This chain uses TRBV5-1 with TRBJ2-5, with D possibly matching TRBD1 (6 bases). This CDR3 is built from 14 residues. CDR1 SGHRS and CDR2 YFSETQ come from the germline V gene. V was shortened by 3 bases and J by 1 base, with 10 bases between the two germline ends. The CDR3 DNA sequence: TGCGCCAGCAGCTACGGACAGACCCAAGAGACCCAGTACTTC. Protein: CASSYGQTQETQYF.

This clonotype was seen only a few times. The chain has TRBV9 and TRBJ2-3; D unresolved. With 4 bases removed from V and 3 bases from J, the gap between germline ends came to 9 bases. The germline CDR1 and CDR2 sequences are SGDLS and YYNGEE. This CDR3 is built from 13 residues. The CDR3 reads CASSRAQTDTQYF. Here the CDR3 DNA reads TGTGCCAGCAGCCGGGCCCAGACAGATACGCAGTATTTT.

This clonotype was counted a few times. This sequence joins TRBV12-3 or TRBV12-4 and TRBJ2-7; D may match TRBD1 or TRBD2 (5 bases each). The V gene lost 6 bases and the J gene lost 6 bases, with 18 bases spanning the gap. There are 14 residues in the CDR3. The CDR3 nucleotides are TGTGCCAGCAGGGGGCCCGGGACCCCCCTCGAGCAGTACTTC. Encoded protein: CASRGPGTPLEQYF.

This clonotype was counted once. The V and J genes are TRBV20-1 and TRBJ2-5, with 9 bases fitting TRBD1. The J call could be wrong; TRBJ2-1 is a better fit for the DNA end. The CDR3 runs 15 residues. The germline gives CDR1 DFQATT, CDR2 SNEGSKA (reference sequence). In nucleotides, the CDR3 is TGCAGTGCCTCGGACAGGGGAAGGTACTTGGGTGAGCAGTTCTTC. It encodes CSASDRGRYLGEQFF.

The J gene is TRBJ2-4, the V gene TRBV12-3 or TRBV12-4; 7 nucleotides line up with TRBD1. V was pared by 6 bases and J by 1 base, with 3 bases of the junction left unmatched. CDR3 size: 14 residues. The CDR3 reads CASSLRGAKNIQYF. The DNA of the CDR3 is TGTGCCAGCAGCCTCAGGGGGGCCAAAAACATTCAGTACTTC.

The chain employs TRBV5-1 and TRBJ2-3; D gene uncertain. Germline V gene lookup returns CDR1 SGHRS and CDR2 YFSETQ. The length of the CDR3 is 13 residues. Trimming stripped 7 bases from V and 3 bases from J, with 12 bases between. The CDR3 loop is CASGNGGTDTQYF. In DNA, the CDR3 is TGCGCCAGCGGAAACGGTGGGACAGATACGCAGTATTTT.

CDR3 in DNA: TGTGCCAGCAGTTTTTTGGATCAGCCCCAGCATTTT. This codes for CASSFLDQPQHF. The chain joins TRBV27 to TRBJ1-5; D gene uncertain. Germline values: CDR1 MNHEY, CDR2 SMNVEV (reference sequence). The CDR3 runs to 12 residues. Trimming left V 3 bases short and J 5 bases short, with 5 bases between.